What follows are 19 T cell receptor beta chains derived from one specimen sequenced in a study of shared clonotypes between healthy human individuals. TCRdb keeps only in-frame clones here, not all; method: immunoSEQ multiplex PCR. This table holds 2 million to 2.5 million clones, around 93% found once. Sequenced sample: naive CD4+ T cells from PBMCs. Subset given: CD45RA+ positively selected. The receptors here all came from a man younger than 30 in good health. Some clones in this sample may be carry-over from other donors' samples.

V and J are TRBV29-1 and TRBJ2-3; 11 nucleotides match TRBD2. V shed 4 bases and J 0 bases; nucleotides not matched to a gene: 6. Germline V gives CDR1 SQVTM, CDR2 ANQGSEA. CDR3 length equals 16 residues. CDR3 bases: TGCAGCGTTGCCCCCCGGACTAGCGGGAGCACAGATACGCAGTATTTT. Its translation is CSVAPRTSGSTDTQYF.

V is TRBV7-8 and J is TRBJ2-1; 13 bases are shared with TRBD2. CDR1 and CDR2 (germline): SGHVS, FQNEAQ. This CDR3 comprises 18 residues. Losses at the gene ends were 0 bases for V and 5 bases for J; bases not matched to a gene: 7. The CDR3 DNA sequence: TGTGCCAGCAGCTTAGCACTAGCGGGAGGGCCTATTAACAATGAGCAGTTCTTC. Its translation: CASSLALAGGPINNEQFF.

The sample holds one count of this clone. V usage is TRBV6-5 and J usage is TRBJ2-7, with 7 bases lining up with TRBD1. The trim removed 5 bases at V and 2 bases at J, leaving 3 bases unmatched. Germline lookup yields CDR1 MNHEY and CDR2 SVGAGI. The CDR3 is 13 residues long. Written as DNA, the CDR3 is TGTGCCAGCAGTCCCGGGACAGCCTACGAGCAGTACTTC. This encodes CASSPGTAYEQYF.

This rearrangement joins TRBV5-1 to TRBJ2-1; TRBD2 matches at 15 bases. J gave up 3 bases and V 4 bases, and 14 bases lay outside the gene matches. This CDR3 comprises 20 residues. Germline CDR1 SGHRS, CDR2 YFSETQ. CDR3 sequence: CASSPRTTAGLAGGYNEQFF. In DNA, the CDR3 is TGCGCCAGCAGCCCCCGAACGACAGCGGGACTAGCGGGGGGCTACAATGAGCAGTTCTTC.

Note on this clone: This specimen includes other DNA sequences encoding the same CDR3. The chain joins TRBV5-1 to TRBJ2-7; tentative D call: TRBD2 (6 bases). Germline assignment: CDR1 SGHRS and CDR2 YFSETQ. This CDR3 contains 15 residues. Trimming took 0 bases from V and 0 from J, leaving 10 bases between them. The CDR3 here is CASSLATGVSYEQYF. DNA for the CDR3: TGCGCCAGCAGCTTGGCGACGGGGGTCTCCTACGAGCAGTACTTC.

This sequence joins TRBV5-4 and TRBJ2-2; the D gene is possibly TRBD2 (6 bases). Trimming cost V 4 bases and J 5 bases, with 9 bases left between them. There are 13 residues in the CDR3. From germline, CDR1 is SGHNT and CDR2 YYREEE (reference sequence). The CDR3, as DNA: TGTGCCAGCAGCACCGGGACTACCGGGGAGCTGTTTTTT. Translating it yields CASSTGTTGELFF.

CDR3 region: CASRPDRDYSNQPQHF. As DNA, the CDR3 is TGTGCCAGCAGGCCCGACAGGGACTATAGCAATCAGCCCCAGCATTTT. The chain uses TRBV28 and TRBJ1-5; TRBD1 matches at 7 bases. Germline V CDR1 and CDR2: MDHEN, SYDVKM. J was trimmed by 0 bases and V by 6 bases; bases with no gene match: 8. The CDR3 is 16 amino acids.

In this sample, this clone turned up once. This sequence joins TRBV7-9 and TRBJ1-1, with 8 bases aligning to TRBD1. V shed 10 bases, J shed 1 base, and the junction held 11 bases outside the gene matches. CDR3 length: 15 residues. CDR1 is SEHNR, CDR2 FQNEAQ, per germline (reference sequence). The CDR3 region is CATSEQGGRNTEAFF. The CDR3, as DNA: TGTGCCACTAGCGAACAGGGGGGAAGGAACACTGAAGCTTTCTTT. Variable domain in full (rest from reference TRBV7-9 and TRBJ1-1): DTGVSQNPRHKITKRGQNVTFRCDPISEHNRLYWYRQTLGQGPEFLTYFQNEAQLEKSRLLSDRFSAERPKGSFSTLEIQRTEQGDSAMYLCATSEQGGRNTEAFFGQGTRLTVV.

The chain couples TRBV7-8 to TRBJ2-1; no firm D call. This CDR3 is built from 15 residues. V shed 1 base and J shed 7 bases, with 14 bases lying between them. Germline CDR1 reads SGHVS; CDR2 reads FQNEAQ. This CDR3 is CASSLETLLRNEQFF. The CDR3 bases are TGTGCCAGCAGCTTAGAGACTCTTTTACGGAATGAGCAGTTCTTC.

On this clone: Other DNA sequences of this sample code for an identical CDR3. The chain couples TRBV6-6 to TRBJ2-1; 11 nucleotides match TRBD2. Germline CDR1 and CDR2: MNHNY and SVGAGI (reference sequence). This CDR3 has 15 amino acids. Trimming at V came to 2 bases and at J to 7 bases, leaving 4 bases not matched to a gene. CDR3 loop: CASSYGLAGGNEQFF. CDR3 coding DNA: TGTGCCAGCAGTTACGGCCTAGCGGGAGGTAATGAGCAGTTCTTC.

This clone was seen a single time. The CDR3 spells CASSLEQDTGELFF. As DNA, the CDR3 is TGTGCCAGCAGCTTGGAACAGGACACCGGGGAGCTGTTTTTT. The chain couples TRBV5-6 to TRBJ2-2; tentatively, D is TRBD1 (5 bases). The germline V and J ends were trimmed by 0 bases and 3 bases, with 6 bases remaining between them. The CDR3 has 14 amino acids. The germline V gene encodes CDR1 SGHDT and CDR2 YYEEEE.

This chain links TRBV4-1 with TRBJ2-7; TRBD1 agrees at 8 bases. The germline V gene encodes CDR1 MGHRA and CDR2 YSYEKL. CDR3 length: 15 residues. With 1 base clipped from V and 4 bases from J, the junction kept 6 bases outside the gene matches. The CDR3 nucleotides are TGCGCCAGCAGCCAAGGCCAGGGGGCCTGGTACGAGCAGTACTTC. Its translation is CASSQGQGAWYEQYF.

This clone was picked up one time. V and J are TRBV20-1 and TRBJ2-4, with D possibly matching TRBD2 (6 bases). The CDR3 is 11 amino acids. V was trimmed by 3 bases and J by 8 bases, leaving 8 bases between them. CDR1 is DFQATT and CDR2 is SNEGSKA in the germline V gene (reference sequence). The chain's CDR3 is CSASTGDIQYF. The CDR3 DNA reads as TGCAGTGCTAGTACGGGAGACATTCAGTACTTC.

The CDR3 region has the DNA TGTGCCAGCAGTGACTCTTCAGGGGGCCCCTACAATGAGCAGTTCTTC. Amino acid sequence: CASSDSSGGPYNEQFF. The chain recombines TRBV6-4 with TRBJ2-1, with 8 bases fitting TRBD1. Germline CDR1 and CDR2: MRHNA and SNTAGT. The ends lost 0 bases at V and 2 bases at J; junction bases unmatched: 3. The CDR3 sequence is 16 residues long.

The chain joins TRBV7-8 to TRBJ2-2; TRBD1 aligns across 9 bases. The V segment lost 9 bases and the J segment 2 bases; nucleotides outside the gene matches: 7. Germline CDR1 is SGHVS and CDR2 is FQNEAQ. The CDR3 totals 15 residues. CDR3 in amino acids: CARGTGRFNTGELFF. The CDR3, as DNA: TGTGCCAGGGGGACAGGGCGATTCAACACCGGGGAGCTGTTTTTT.

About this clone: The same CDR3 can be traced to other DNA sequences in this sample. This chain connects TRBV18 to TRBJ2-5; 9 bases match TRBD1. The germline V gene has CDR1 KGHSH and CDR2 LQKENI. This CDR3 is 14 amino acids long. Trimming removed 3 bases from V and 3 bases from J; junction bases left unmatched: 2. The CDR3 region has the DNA TGTGCCAGCTCACCCCGGACAGGGGAAGAGACCCAGTACTTC. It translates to CASSPRTGEETQYF. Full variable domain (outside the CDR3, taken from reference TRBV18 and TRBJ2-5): NAGVMQNPRHLVRRRGQEARLRCSPMKGHSHVYWYRQLPEEGLKFMVYLQKENIIDESGMPKERFSAEFPKEGPSILRIQQVVRGDSAAYFCASSPRTGEETQYFGPGTRLLVL.

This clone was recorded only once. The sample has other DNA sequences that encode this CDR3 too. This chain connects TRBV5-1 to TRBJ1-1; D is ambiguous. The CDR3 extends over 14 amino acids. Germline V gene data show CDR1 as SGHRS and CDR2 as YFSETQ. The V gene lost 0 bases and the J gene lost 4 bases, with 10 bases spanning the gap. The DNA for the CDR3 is TGCGCCAGCAGCTTGGGTGGGCCCGGCACTGAAGCTTTCTTT. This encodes CASSLGGPGTEAFF. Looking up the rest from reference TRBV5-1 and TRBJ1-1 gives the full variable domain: KAGVTQTPRYLIKTRGQQVTLSCSPISGHRSVSWYQQTPGQGLQFLFEYFSETQRNKGNFPGRFSGRQFSNSRSEMNVSTLELGDSALYLCASSLGGPGTEAFFGQGTRLTVV.

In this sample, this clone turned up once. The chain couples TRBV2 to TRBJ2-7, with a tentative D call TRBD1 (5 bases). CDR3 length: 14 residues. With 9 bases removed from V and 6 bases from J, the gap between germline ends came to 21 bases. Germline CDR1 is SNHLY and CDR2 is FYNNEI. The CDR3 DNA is TGTGCCAGTATCTTTCACCCCCAGGGTTCCGAGCAGTACTTC. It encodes CASIFHPQGSEQYF.

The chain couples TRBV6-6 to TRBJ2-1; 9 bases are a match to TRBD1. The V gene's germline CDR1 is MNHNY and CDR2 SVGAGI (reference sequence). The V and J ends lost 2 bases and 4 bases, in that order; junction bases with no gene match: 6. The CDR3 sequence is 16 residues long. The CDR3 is CASSYTGTGRYNEQFF. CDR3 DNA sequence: TGTGCCAGCAGTTACACCGGGACAGGGAGGTACAATGAGCAGTTCTTC.